This T cell receptor beta chain was captured in a study of blood T cell repertoires in COVID-19. Study summary: The analysed material was cDNA or gDNA that came from T cells, B-cell-depleted T cells, or PBMCs.

V lost 7 bases and J 6 bases, leaving 16 bases between the germline ends. Germline V lookup: CDR1 LNHDA, CDR2 SQIVND (reference sequence). The CDR3 length is 14 residues. TCRdb's table, derived via immunoSEQ multiplex PCR, lists solely in-frame clones and lacks some. Altogether about 150,000 clones are present, 80% being singletons, with the ten largest covering 5%. The sequenced material came from peripheral blood. The source is a woman aged 45 to 65 with acute or convalescent COVID-19. This chain uses TRBV19 with TRBJ1-5; D not certain. The CDR3 DNA reads TGTGCCAGTATAAGGGAAGGGAGAACTCAGCCCCAGCATTTT. Translated, it gives CASIREGRTQPQHF.